These T cell receptor beta chains were read from a single sample in a study of CD8 T cells in Susac syndrome. TCRdb fed the immunoSEQ multiplex PCR reads into MiXCR, producing one record per CDR3 protein. The sample includes some 120,000 distinct CDR3 sequences, 92% of them seen just once. What was sequenced was CD4+ T cells from PBMCs. All receptors derive from a human donor in good health. The CDR3 runs from the conserved cysteine through the conserved F or W. A D gene is named only where the DNA matches it firmly. The size field is filled for only some rows; it gives once, few, many or a size class.

cdr3_length j_call clone_size d_call v_call cdr3_nt cdr3_aa
13 TRBJ2-3 NA NA TRBV11-2 TGTGCCAGCAGCTTAGAGCGTCTAGATACGCAGTATTTT CASSLERLDTQYF
14 TRBJ1-2 NA NA TRBV10-3 TGTGCCATCACCGGGACTACGGGAAGCTATGGCTACACCTTC CAITGTTGSYGYTF
18 TRBJ2-2 NA TRBD1 TRBV5-4 TGTGCCAGCAGTCATCCCCAGGCGGGACAGGGGGCCTCCGGGGAGCTGTTTTTT CASSHPQAGQGASGELFF
16 TRBJ2-7 NA TRBD2 TRBV20-1 TGCAGTGCTAGAGGGACTAGCGGGAACCCTACCTACGAGCAGTACTTC CSARGTSGNPTYEQYF
13 TRBJ2-2 NA NA TRBV7-9 TGTGCCAGCAGCCAGGTGGTTACCGGGGAGCTGTTTTTT CASSQVVTGELFF
14 TRBJ2-1 NA NA TRBV14 TGTGCCAGCAGCCAGGAGAACGTCTACAATGAGCAGTTCTTC CASSQENVYNEQFF
15 TRBJ2-1 NA NA TRBV12-3/TRBV12-4 TGTGCCAGCAGGGGCTTCAGGGCAGACTACAATGAGCAGTTCTTC CASRGFRADYNEQFF
15 TRBJ1-5 NA NA TRBV10-1 TGCGCCAGCACTAGGACTAAGTCGGGCAATCAGCCCCAGCATTTT CASTRTKSGNQPQHF
17 TRBJ2-5 once NA TRBV7-7 TGTGCTAGCAGCTTAGAACCGCCGGGCTTTTCATCAGAGACCCAGTACTTC CASSLEPPGFSSETQYF
16 TRBJ1-3 NA NA TRBV14 TGTGCCAGCAGCCGGACCCTGCCCAGCATTGGAAACACCATATATTTT CASSRTLPSIGNTIYF
13 TRBJ1-1 NA NA TRBV7-9 TGTGCCAGCAGCTTTTTAGTCAACACTGAAGCTTTCTTT CASSFLVNTEAFF
13 TRBJ1-1 few TRBD1 TRBV11-2 TGTGCCAGCAGCTGGGACAGGAACACTGAAGCTTTCTTT CASSWDRNTEAFF
15 TRBJ2-7 NA NA TRBV4-2 TGTGCCAGCAGCCAAGCGACACGGACCTCCTACGAGCAGTACTTC CASSQATRTSYEQYF
14 TRBJ2-3 NA TRBD1 TRBV7-9 TGTGCCAGCAGCCTACAGGGGCCGGGAGATACGCAGTATTTT CASSLQGPGDTQYF
13 TRBJ1-1 NA TRBD1 TRBV7-9 TGTGCCAGCAGCTCAAGACAGGGATTGAAAGCTTTCTTT CASSSRQGLKAFF